This entry concerns a single T cell receptor (beta chain). Its specificity is not known. Profiled with immunoSEQ multiplex PCR; TCRdb holds only in-frame clones, not every one. The data hold roughly 150,000 clones, with approximately 91% observed a single time. These data are taken from a study of cytomegalovirus exposure and HLA in healthy donors. Germline CDR1 and CDR2: LNHNV and YYDKDF (reference sequence). The V end was cut by 0 bases, the J end by 10 bases, with 10 bases between. The CDR3 is 13 amino acids. The study's findings and limits: The authors confirmed in vitro that three CMV-associated chains were specific for CMV antigens. A subsequent analysis found that TCR clusters from the first cohort also tended to co-occur in the approximately 110 validation repertoires, with 90% to 95% of cluster scores above 0.

The genes are TRBV15 and TRBJ2-1; D gene unclear. The material sequenced was PBMCs. The sequence was obtained from a young woman in good health and CMV-seropositive. CDR3 nucleotide sequence: TGTGCCACCAGCAGAGATTTTTTGGCAGAGCAGTTCTTC. It yields the protein CATSRDFLAEQFF.